The 14 T cell receptor beta chains reported below all come from one sample, sequenced in a study of beta chain features in type 1 diabetes. The study's findings and limits: Moderately but significantly shorter TCRB CDR3s were found in Type 1 diabetes patients in all four CD4+ subsets.

These receptors have no known antigen. Sequenced material consisted of expressed TCRB transcripts (all of the isolated RNA was reverse transcribed). Generated by immunoSEQ multiplex PCR, the TCRdb table keeps only in-frame clones and is missing some. This sample has about 190,000 clones, with 6% to 9% found just once. Sequences were obtained from central memory CD4+ T cells from blood. The source is a man younger than 30 with type 1 diabetes.

This clone was seen a few times. V usage is TRBV6-6 and J usage is TRBJ2-5; the D gene is possibly TRBD1 (5 bases). From germline, CDR1 is MNHNY and CDR2 SVGAGI (reference sequence). This CDR3 contains 14 residues. Trimming left V 6 bases short and J 1 base short, with 12 bases between. The CDR3 loop reads CASRPDSIQETQYF. Written as DNA, the CDR3 is TGTGCCAGCAGACCTGACAGCATCCAAGAGACCCAGTACTTC.

The genes are TRBV4-2 and TRBJ2-5; weak D call: TRBD2 (5 bases). Trimming took off 0 bases at V and 4 bases at J, with 15 bases between the two ends. The length of the CDR3 is 16 residues. Per the germline V gene, CDR1 is LGHNA and CDR2 is YNFKEQ. The CDR3 loop is CASSQDRAAGRETQYF. The CDR3 bases are TGTGCCAGCAGCCAAGACCGGGCGGCTGGGAGAGAGACCCAGTACTTC.

The chain joins TRBV6-1 to TRBJ2-7; D may be TRBD2 (5 bases). Germline CDR1 is MNHNS and CDR2 is SASEGT. Trimming took off 7 bases at V and 5 bases at J, with 15 bases between the two ends. The CDR3 consists of 13 residues. CDR3 residues: CASTQSEDDEQYF. The DNA for the CDR3 is TGTGCCAGCACCCAATCGGAGGACGACGAGCAGTACTTC.

The table lists this clone with a few counts. The V and J genes are TRBV9 and TRBJ2-3; TRBD2 matches 8 bases. The CDR3 has 14 residues. Germline V gene data show CDR1 as SGDLS and CDR2 as YYNGEE. J was trimmed by 10 bases and V by 2 bases; bases with no gene match: 9. The CDR3 sequence: CASSVEGTSLAQYF. The CDR3 nucleotides read TGTGCCAGCAGCGTTGAGGGGACTAGTTTGGCGCAGTATTTT.

The gene calls are TRBV5-1 and TRBJ2-7; 10 bases agree with TRBD2. Trimming at V came to 0 bases and at J to 3 bases, leaving 3 bases not matched to a gene. CDR3 length: 15 residues. Germline assignment: CDR1 SGHRS and CDR2 YFSETQ. The CDR3 protein is CASSLDSGRVYEQYF. The CDR3 region has the DNA TGCGCCAGCAGCTTGGACAGCGGGAGGGTCTACGAGCAGTACTTC.

The chain combines TRBV15 with TRBJ2-7; no reliable D call. The CDR3 is 14 amino acids. In germline, CDR1 is LNHNV, CDR2 YYDKDF (reference sequence). The V and J ends lost 0 bases and 7 bases respectively, with 13 bases between them. The DNA of the CDR3 is TGTGCCACCAGCAGAGATGCGCAGGCCCGGGAGCAGTACTTC. Its protein is CATSRDAQAREQYF. Variable domain in full (rest from reference TRBV15 and TRBJ2-7): DAMVIQNPRYQVTQFGKPVTLSCSQTLNHNVMYWYQQKSSQAPKLLFHYYDKDFNNEADTPDNFQSRRPNTSFCFLDIRSPGLGDTAMYLCATSRDAQAREQYFGPGTRLTVT.

J is TRBJ2-7 and V is TRBV7-2, with D hard to call. This CDR3 region has 15 residues. V lost 1 base, J lost 6 bases, and 16 bases lay in between. Germline loops: CDR1 SGHTA, CDR2 FQGNSA. The CDR3 sequence: CASSLESWSGTEQYF. The CDR3 DNA is TGTGCCAGCAGCTTAGAGAGCTGGTCGGGTACCGAGCAGTACTTC.

The V gene is TRBV5-1, the J gene TRBJ2-1; 10 positions match TRBD1. V lost 0 bases and J lost 14; bases outside the gene matches: 2. Germline V CDR1 and CDR2: SGHRS, YFSETQ. The CDR3 spans 12 residues. The CDR3 DNA reads TGCGCCAGCAGCTTGGGCGGGACAGGGGAGTTCTTC. Amino acids: CASSLGGTGEFF.

This clone was seen only a few times. The rearrangement joins TRBV7-2 to TRBJ2-5; D is unresolved. Germline-derived CDR1 and CDR2 are SGHTA and FQGNSA. Trimming took off 4 bases at V and 5 bases at J, with 5 bases between the two ends. The CDR3 loop spans 11 amino acids. As DNA, the CDR3 is TGTGCCAGCAGCTCAGATGAGACCCAGTACTTC. Protein sequence: CASSSDETQYF.

This clone was seen at least ten times. The chain links TRBV11-2 to TRBJ2-7; D not certain. CDR3 length: 11 amino acids. V shed 8 bases and J shed 5 bases, with 10 bases lying between them. CDR1 SGHAT and CDR2 FQNNGV come from the germline V gene. This CDR3 reads CASPFEHEQYF. For the CDR3, the DNA is TGTGCCAGCCCATTTGAGCACGAGCAGTACTTC.

The chain uses TRBV2 and TRBJ1-5; weak D call: TRBD1 (5 bases). The germline CDR1 and CDR2 sequences are SNHLY and FYNNEI. This CDR3 spans 15 amino acids. V was cut by 3 bases and J by 7 bases, with 16 bases left in between. The CDR3 is CASSDLGKGEQPQHF. CDR3 coding DNA: TGTGCCAGCAGTGATTTGGGGAAAGGGGAACAGCCCCAGCATTTT.

The CDR3 DNA reads as TGTGCCAGCAGTGAATATCAGGTCTATGGCTACACCTTC. This encodes CASSEYQVYGYTF. The gene calls are TRBV25-1 and TRBJ1-2; D ambiguous. This CDR3 region has 13 residues. Germline CDR1 is MGHDK and CDR2 is SYGVNS. V dropped 0 bases and J dropped 4 bases, with 6 bases sitting between them.

This clone occurred a few times. Relative to the germline gene, one junction end is altered; a read error may explain this. The chain is built from TRBV20-1 and TRBJ2-1; 7 nucleotides align to TRBD2. Germline V lookup: CDR1 DFQATT, CDR2 SNEGSKA (reference sequence). The CDR3 has 10 residues. The CDR3 loop is CSARTSEEFF. The CDR3 DNA sequence: TGCAGTGCCAGGACTAGTGAGGAGTTCTTC.

The sample holds a few counts of this clone. The chain recombines TRBV28 with TRBJ2-7; the D gene is possibly TRBD2 (5 bases). CDR3 length: 13 residues. V lost 5 bases and J 4 bases, leaving 12 bases between the germline ends. Germline V gene lookup returns CDR1 MDHEN and CDR2 SYDVKM. The CDR3 nucleotides are TGTGCCAGCAGTCCCGGACGGGGTTACGAGCAGTACTTC. It encodes CASSPGRGYEQYF.